This record concerns one TCR beta chain sequence. At one end the junction does not follow the germline gene, possibly because of a read error. Scientists amplified the TCR beta CDR3 regions from RNA transcripts. First-round RT-PCR relied on HTBI primers, and a second-round multiplex PCR came next. TCRdb passed the multiplex PCR reads through MiXCR, listing each CDR3 protein once. Here the sample spans about 740,000 distinct CDR3 sequences, around 40% being singletons. The sample originates from a study of Graves' ophthalmopathy and Graves' hyperthyroidism. The CDR3 loop spans 12 amino acids. Germline values: CDR1 SGHRS, CDR2 YFSETQ.

This receptor was taken from an adult man with Graves' ophthalmopathy. The sequenced sample was peripheral blood. The chain uses TRBV5-1 and TRBJ2-2; D gene ambiguous. The CDR3: CASGTSSGELFF. The CDR3 nucleotides are TGTGCTAGTGGAACCAGTTCCGGGGAGCTGTTTTTT.